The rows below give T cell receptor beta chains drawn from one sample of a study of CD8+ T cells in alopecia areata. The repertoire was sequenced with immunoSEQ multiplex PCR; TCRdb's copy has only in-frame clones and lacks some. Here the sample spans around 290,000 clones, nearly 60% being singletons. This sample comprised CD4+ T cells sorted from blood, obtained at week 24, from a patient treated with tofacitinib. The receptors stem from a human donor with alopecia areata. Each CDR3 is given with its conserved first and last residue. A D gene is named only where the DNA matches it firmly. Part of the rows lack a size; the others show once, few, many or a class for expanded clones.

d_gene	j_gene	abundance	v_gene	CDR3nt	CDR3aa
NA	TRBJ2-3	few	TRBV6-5	TGTGCCAGCGGGGCAGTTACAGATACGCAGTATTTT	CASGAVTDTQYF
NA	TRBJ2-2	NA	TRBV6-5	TGTGCCAGCGGTGACACCGGGGAGCTGTTTTTT	CASGDTGELFF
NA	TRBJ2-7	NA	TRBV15	TGTGCCACCTCCAAGGACAGATCCTACGAGCAGTACTTC	CATSKDRSYEQYF
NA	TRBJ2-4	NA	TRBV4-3	TGCGCCAGCAGCCGGGGGACAACTCGGGCCGCCAAAAACATTCAGTACTTC	CASSRGTTRAAKNIQYF
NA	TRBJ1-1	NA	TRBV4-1	TGCGCCAGCAGCCAAGACCGGCTGGGGGGTCATAAAGCTTTCTTT	CASSQDRLGGHKAFF